This T cell receptor (beta chain) comes out of a study of blood T cell repertoires in COVID-19. Study-level background: Spain, Italy and the United States supplied samples that represented acute and convalescent COVID-19. Sample material is recorded as cDNA or gDNA derived from T cells, B-cell-depleted T cells, or PBMCs.

Original data processing: Reference gene primer amplification gave estimated nucleated cell counts. Sequenced by immunoSEQ multiplex PCR; TCRdb stores in-frame clones only, minus some. V, J and clone size derive from that table, while D and trimming were established from the DNA sequence. The table includes 140,000 to 150,000 clones, more than 80% detected once. CDR1 is MDHEN and CDR2 is SYDVKM in the germline V gene. The V and J ends lost 5 bases and 5 bases, in that order; junction bases with no gene match: 4. The CDR3 has 13 amino acids. The J gene is TRBJ2-5, the V gene TRBV28; 8 bases match TRBD1. The sequenced material came from peripheral blood. This clonotype was sampled from a human donor with acute or convalescent COVID-19. The donor label of this sample is uncertain. The CDR3 nucleotides are TGTGCCAGCAGTCGGACAGGGCACGAGACCCAGTACTTC. The encoded protein is CASSRTGHETQYF.